This entry lists 2 T cell receptor beta chains sequenced from one sample in a study of blood T cell repertoires in COVID-19 (dated by TCRdb to 2018 to 2020). Library preparation used the immunoSEQ multiplex PCR assay. This is the immuneACCESS table as TCRdb keeps it, with only in-frame sequences that have V and J called. A part of the clones is gone; compared with another copy, unresolved V genes explain less than half, and the rest is unexplained. This sample is represented by about 140,000 clones; around 82% of them were singletons. The ten largest make up approximately 8% of the sample. Sequencing input: peripheral blood. The receptors were gathered from a human donor in a cohort sampled during active COVID-19.

This clone turned up a few times. This chain links TRBV6-5 with TRBJ2-1, with 7 bases fitting TRBD1. V lost 6 bases to trimming and J lost 5 bases; unmatched junction nucleotides: 7. From germline, CDR1 is MNHEY and CDR2 SVGAGI. This CDR3 has 14 amino acids. DNA for the CDR3: TGTGCCAGCAGGGGGGACAGAGAAAACAATGAGCAGTTCTTC. This translates into CASRGDRENNEQFF.

This clone was observed a few times. Germline and junction disagree at one end, which may indicate a read error. This sequence joins TRBV7-7 and TRBJ2-5, with 9 positions matching TRBD1. CDR1 is SSHAT, CDR2 FNYEAQ, per germline (reference sequence). CDR3 length equals 15 residues. The CDR3, as DNA: TGTGCTAGCAGCTCCGCTGGGACAGGGAAAGAGACCCAGTACTTC. This encodes CASSSAGTGKETQYF. Full variable domain (remainder filled in from reference TRBV7-7 and TRBJ2-5): GAGVSQSPRYKVTKRGQDVTLRCDPISSHATLYWYQQALGQGPEFLTYFNYEAQPDKSGLPSDRFSAERPEGSISTLTIQRTEQRDSAMYRCASSSAGTGKETQYFGPGTRLLVL.